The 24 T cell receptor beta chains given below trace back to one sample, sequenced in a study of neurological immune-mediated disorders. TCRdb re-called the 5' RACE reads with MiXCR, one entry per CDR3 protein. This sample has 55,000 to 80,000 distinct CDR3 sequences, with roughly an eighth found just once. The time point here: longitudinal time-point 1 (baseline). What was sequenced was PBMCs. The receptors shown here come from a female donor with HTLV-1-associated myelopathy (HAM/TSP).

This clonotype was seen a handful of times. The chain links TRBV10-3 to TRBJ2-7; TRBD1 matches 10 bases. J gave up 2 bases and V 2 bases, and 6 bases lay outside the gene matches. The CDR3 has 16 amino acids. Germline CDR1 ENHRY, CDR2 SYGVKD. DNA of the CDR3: TGTGCCATCAGTGAGAGGGGACAGGGGACGACCTACGAGCAGTACTTC. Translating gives CAISERGQGTTYEQYF.

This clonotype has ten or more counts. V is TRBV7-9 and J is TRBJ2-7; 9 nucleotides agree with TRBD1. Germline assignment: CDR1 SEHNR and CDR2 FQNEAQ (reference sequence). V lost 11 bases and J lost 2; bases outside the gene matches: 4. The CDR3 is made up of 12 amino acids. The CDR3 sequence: CAVGTGPYEQYF. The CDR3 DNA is TGTGCCGTGGGGACAGGGCCCTACGAGCAGTACTTC.

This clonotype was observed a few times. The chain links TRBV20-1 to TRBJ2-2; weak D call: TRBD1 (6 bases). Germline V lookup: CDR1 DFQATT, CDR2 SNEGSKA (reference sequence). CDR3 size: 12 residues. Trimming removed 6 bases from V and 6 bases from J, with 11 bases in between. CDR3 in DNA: TGCAGTGCCGCAGGGGATGCCGGGGAGCTGTTTTTT. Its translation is CSAAGDAGELFF.

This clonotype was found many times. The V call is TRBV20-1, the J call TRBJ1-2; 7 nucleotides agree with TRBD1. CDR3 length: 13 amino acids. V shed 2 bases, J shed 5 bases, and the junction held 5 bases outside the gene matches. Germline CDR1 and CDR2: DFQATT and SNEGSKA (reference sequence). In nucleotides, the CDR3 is TGCAGTGCTAGAAGGCAGGGGGAATATGGCTACACCTTC. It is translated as CSARRQGEYGYTF.

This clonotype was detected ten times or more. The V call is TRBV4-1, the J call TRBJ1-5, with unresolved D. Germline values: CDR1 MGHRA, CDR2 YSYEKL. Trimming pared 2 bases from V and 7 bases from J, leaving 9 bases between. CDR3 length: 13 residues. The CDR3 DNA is TGCGCCAGCAGCCAAAGGGTAGAGCAGCCCCAGCATTTT. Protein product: CASSQRVEQPQHF.

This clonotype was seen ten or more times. Here the CDR3 DNA reads TGCGCCAGCACGGCAAACACAGGGCCCACCGGGGAGCTGTTTTTT. This translates into CASTANTGPTGELFF. This chain joins TRBV5-1 and TRBJ2-2; a weak D match, TRBD1 (6 bases). CDR3 length: 15 amino acids. The germline V and J ends were trimmed by 6 bases and 4 bases, with 16 bases remaining between them. Germline CDR1 and CDR2: SGHRS and YFSETQ.

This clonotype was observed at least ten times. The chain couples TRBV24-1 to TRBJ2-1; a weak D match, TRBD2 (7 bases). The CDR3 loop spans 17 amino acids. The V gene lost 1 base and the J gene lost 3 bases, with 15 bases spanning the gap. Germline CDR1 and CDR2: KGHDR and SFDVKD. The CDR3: CATSDLRRGGDYNEQFF. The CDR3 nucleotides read TGTGCCACCAGTGATTTAAGAAGAGGGGGGGACTACAATGAGCAGTTCTTC.

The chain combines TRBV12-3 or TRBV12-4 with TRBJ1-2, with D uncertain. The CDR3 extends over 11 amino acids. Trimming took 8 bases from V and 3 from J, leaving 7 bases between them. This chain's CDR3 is CASEGDYGYTF. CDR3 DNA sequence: TGTGCCAGCGAGGGAGACTATGGCTACACCTTC.

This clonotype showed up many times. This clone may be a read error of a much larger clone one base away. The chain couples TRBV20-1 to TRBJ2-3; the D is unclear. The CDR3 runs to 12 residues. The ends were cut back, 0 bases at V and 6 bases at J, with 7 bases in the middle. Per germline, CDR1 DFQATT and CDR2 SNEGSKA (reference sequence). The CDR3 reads CSARDFVDTQYF. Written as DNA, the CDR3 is TGCAGTGCTAGAGACTTTGTCGATACGCAGTATTTT.

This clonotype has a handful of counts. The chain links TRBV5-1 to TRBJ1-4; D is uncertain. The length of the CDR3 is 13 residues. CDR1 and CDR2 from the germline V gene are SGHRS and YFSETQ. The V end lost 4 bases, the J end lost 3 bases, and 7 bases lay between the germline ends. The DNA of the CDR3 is TGCGCCAGCAGCGGCTCAGCTAATGAAAAACTGTTTTTT. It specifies CASSGSANEKLFF. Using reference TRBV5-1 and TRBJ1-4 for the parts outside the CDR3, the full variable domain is KAGVTQTPRYLIKTRGQQVTLSCSPISGHRSVSWYQQTPGQGLQFLFEYFSETQRNKGNFPGRFSGRQFSNSRSEMNVSTLELGDSALYLCASSGSANEKLFFGSGTQLSVL.

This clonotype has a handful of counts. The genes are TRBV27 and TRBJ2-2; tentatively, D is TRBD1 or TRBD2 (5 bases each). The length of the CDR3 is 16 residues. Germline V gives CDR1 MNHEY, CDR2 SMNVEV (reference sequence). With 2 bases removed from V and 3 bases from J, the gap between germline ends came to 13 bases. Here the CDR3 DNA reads TGTGCCAGCAGTTTAGAGGAGAGGGGAGACACCGGGGAGCTGTTTTTT. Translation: CASSLEERGDTGELFF.

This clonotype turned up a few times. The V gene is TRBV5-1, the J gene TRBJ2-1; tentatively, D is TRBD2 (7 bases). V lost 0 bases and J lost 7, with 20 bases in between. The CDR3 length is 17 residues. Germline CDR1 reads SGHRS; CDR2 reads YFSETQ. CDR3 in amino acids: CASSLALRGGRGNEQFF. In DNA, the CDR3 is TGCGCCAGCAGCTTGGCCCTGAGGGGGGGAAGAGGGAATGAGCAGTTCTTC. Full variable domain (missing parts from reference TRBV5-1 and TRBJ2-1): KAGVTQTPRYLIKTRGQQVTLSCSPISGHRSVSWYQQTPGQGLQFLFEYFSETQRNKGNFPGRFSGRQFSNSRSEMNVSTLELGDSALYLCASSLALRGGRGNEQFFGPGTRLTVL.

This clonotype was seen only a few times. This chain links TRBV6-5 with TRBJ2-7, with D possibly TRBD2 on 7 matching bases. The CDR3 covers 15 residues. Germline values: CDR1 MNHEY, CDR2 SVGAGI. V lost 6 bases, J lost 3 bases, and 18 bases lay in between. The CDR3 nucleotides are TGTGCCAGCAGAAGCGGGACAATCAACTACTACGAGCAGTACTTC. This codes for CASRSGTINYYEQYF.

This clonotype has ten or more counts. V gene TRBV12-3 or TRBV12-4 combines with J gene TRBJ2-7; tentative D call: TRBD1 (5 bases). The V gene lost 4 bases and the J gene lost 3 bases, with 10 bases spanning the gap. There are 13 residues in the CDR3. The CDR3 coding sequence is TGTGCCAGCAGTTCTGGGGCTTACTACGAGCAGTACTTC. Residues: CASSSGAYYEQYF.

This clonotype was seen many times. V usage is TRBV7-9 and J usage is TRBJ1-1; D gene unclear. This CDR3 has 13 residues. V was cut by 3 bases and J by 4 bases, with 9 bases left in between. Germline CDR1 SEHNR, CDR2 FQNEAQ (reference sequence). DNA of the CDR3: TGTGCCAGCAGCTTGGCACAGCTCACTGAAGCTTTCTTT. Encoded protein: CASSLAQLTEAFF. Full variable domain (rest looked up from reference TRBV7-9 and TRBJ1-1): DTGVSQNPRHKITKRGQNVTFRCDPISEHNRLYWYRQTLGQGPEFLTYFQNEAQLEKSRLLSDRFSAERPKGSFSTLEIQRTEQGDSAMYLCASSLAQLTEAFFGQGTRLTVV.

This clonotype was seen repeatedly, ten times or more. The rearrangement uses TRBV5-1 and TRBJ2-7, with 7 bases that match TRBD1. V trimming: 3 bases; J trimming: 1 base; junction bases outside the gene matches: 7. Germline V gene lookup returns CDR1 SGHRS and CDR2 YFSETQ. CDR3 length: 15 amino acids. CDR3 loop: CASSWLGTVSYEQYF. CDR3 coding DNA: TGCGCCAGCAGCTGGCTGGGGACAGTTTCCTACGAGCAGTACTTC. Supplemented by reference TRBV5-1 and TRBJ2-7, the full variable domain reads KAGVTQTPRYLIKTRGQQVTLSCSPISGHRSVSWYQQTPGQGLQFLFEYFSETQRNKGNFPGRFSGRQFSNSRSEMNVSTLELGDSALYLCASSWLGTVSYEQYFGPGTRLTVT.

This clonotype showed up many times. CDR3 loop: CASSFKTGGADEQFF. In nucleotides, the CDR3 is TGTGCCAGCAGTTTTAAGACAGGGGGGGCAGATGAGCAGTTCTTC. The chain combines TRBV28 with TRBJ2-1, with 9 bases that match TRBD1. The CDR3 sequence is 15 residues long. Germline-derived CDR1 and CDR2 are MDHEN and SYDVKM. V was pared by 3 bases and J by 8 bases, with 8 bases of the junction left unmatched. The full variable domain, completed using reference TRBV28 and TRBJ2-1, is DVKVTQSSRYLVKRTGEKVFLECVQDMDHENMFWYRQDPGLGLRLIYFSYDVKMKEKGDIPEGYSVSREKKERFSLILESASTNQTSMYLCASSFKTGGADEQFFGPGTRLTVL.

The CDR3, as DNA: TGTGCCAGCAGCTTGGAGCCCTACTCCGGGACCCCGAACACTGAAGCTTTCTTT. Its translation: CASSLEPYSGTPNTEAFF. The rearrangement links TRBV5-4 to TRBJ1-1, with D perhaps matching TRBD1 (5 bases). The V gene lost 0 bases and the J gene lost 1 base, with 19 bases spanning the gap. Per germline, CDR1 SGHNT and CDR2 YYREEE (reference sequence). This CDR3 region has 18 residues.

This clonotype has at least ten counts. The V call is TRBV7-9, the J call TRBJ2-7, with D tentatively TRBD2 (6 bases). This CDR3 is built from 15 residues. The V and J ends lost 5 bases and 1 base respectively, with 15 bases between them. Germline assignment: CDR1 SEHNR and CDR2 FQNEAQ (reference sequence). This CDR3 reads CASSPRGSSSYEQYF. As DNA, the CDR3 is TGTGCCAGCAGCCCTCGGGGGTCCTCTTCCTACGAGCAGTACTTC.

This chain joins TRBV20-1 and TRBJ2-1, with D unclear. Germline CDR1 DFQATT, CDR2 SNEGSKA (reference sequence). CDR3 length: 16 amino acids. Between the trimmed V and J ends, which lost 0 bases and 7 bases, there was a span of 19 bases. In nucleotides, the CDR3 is TGCAGTGCTAGAGATGCCCAAGGTTCCGTGGAAAATGAGCAGTTCTTC. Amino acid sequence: CSARDAQGSVENEQFF.

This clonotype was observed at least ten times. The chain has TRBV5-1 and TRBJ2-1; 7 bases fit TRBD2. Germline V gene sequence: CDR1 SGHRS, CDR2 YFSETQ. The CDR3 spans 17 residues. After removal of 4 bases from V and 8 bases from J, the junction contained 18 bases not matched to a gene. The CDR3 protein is CASSSGKSAETSDEQFF. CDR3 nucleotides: TGCGCCAGCAGCAGCGGGAAGTCAGCGGAGACTTCCGATGAGCAGTTCTTC.

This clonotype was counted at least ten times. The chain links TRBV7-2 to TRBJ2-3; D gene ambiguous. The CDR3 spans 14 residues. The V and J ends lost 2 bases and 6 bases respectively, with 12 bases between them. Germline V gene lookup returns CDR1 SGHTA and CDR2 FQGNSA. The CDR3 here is CASSLSAVGDTQYF. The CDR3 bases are TGTGCCAGCAGCTTAAGCGCCGTGGGGGATACGCAGTATTTT.

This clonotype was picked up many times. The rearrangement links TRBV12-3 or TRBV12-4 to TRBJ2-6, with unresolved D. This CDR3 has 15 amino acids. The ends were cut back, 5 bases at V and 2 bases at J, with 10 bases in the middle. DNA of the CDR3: TGTGCCAGCAGTCTACGGATTACTGGGGCCAACGTCCTGACTTTC. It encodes CASSLRITGANVLTF.

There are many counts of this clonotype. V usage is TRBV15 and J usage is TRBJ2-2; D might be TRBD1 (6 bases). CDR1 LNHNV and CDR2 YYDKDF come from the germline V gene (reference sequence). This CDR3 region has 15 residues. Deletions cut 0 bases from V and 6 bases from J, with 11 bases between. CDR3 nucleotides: TGTGCCACCAGCAGAGATCTGGCAGGGGCCGGGGAGCTGTTTTTT. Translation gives CATSRDLAGAGELFF. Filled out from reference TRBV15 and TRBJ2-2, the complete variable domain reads DAMVIQNPRYQVTQFGKPVTLSCSQTLNHNVMYWYQQKSSQAPKLLFHYYDKDFNNEADTPDNFQSRRPNTSFCFLDIRSPGLGDTAMYLCATSRDLAGAGELFFGEGSRLTVL.